This T cell receptor beta chain was identified in a study of blood T cell repertoires in COVID-19. Germline V gene lookup returns CDR1 SGHVS and CDR2 FQNEAQ. The CDR3 covers 14 residues. V was shortened by 2 bases and J by 1 base, with 9 bases between the two germline ends. Sequencing used immunoSEQ multiplex PCR; TCRdb keeps in-frame clones, though not all of them. The table lists approximately 100,000 clones, over 75% of them singletons, with roughly 5.6% in the top ten. V usage is TRBV7-8 and J usage is TRBJ2-7, with D possibly TRBD1 on 5 matching bases. Material for sequencing was peripheral blood. This TCR was sampled from a human donor in a cohort sampled during active COVID-19. CDR3 protein: CASSLTGNSYEQYF. CDR3 bases: TGTGCCAGCAGCTTAACAGGAAATTCCTACGAGCAGTACTTC.